This TCR beta chain was recorded in a study of cytomegalovirus exposure and HLA in healthy donors. Study-wide results and limits: In vitro testing confirmed a few CMV-associated chains as specific for CMV antigens. Relative to equally common others, HLA-associated TCR beta chains showed greater clonal expansion in a later analysis.

The CDR3 loop spans 12 amino acids. Looked up from germline, CDR1 is SGHNT and CDR2 is YENEEA. Trimming pared 1 base from V and 12 bases from J, leaving 10 bases between. Remarks on this clone: What it binds is unknown.

PCR employed 60 Vbeta and 13 Jbeta primers. Sequencing was performed with immunoSEQ multiplex PCR; in TCRdb, only in-frame clones are kept and a portion is missing. Of 150,000 or so clones listed, around 77% are singletons. Sequences were obtained from PBMCs. This chain joins TRBV11-3 and TRBJ2-1; unclear D gene. This clonotype was sampled from a male donor in good health and CMV-seropositive. The CDR3 nucleotides read TGTGCCAGCAGCTTAGGTGAGATGGTGCAGTTCTTC. This gives the protein CASSLGEMVQFF.